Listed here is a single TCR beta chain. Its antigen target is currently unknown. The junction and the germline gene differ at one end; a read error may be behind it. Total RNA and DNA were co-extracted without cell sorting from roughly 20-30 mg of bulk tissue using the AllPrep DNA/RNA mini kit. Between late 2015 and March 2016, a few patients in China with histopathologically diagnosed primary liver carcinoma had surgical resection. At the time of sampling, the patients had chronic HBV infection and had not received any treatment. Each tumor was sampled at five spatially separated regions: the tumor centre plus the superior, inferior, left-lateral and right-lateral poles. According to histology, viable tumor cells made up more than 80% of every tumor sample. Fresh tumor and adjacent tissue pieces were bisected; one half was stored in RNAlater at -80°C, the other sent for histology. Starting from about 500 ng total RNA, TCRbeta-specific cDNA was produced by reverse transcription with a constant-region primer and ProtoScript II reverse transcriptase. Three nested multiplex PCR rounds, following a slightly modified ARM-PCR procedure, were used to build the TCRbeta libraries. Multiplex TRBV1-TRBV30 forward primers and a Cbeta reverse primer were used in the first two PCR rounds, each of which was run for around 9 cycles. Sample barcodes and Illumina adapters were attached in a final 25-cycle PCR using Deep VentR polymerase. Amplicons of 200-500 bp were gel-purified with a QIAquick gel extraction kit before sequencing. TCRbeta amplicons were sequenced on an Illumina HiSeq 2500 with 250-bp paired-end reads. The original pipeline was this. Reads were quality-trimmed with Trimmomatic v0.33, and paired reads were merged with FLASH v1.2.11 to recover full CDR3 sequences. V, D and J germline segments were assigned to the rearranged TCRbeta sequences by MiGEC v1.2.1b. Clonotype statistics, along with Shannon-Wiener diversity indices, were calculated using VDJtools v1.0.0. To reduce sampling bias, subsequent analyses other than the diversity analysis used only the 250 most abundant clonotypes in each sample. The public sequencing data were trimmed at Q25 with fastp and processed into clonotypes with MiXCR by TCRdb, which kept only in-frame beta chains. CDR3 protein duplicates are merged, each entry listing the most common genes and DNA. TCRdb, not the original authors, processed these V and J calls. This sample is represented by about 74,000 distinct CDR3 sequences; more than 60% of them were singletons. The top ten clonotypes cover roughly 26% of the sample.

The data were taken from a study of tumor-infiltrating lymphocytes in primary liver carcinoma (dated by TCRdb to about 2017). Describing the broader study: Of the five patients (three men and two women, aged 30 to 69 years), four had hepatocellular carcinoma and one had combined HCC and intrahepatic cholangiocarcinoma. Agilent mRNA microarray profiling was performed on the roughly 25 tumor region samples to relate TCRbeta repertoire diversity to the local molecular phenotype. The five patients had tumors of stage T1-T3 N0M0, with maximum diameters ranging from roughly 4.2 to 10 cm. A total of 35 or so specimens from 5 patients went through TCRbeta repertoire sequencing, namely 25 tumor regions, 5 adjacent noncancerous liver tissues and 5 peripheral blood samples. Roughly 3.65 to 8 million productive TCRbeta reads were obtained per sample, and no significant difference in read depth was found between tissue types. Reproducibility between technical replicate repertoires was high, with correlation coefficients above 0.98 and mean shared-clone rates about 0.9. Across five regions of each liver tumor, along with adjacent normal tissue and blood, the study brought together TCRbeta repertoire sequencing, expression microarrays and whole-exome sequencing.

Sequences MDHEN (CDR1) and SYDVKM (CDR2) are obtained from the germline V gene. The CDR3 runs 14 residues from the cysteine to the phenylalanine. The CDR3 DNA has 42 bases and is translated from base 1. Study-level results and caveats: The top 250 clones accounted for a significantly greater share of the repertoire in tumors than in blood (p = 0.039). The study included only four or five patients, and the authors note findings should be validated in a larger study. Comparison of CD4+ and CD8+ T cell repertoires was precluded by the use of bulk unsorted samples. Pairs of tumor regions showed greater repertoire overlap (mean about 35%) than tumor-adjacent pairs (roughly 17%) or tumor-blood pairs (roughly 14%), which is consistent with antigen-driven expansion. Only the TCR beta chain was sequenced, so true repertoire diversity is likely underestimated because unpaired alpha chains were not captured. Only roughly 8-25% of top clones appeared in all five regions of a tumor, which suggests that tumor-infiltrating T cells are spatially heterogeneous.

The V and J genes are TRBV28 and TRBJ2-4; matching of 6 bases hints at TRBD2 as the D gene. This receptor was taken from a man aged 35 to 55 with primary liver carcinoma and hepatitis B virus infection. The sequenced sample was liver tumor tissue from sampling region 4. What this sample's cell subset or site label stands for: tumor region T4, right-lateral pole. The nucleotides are TGTGCCAGCACTGGGAGGTCAGGCAAAAACATTCAGCACTTC. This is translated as CASTGRSGKNIQHF.